A selection of T cell receptor beta chains follows, all from one sample in a study of spatial heterogeneity in lung cancer. TCRdb reprocessed the 5' RACE reads via MiXCR and lists one record per CDR3 protein. The table includes some 97,000 distinct CDR3 sequences, 4.4% detected once. The starting material was lung tumor tissue, obtained at surgery. These TCRs come from a male donor with early-stage non-small cell lung cancer. The CDR3 runs from the conserved cysteine through the conserved F or W. Fields, in order: clone size, V gene, D gene, CDR3 length, J gene, CDR3 DNA, CDR3 protein. The D gene is left open where the match is weak. Not every row has a clone size; where given, it reads once, few, many or a size class.

clone size: few; V gene: TRBV6-1; D gene: .; CDR3 length: 18; J gene: TRBJ1-1; CDR3 DNA: TGTGCCAGCAGAACTAAGGGTTCGGGAGGGGCCTTGAACACTGAAGCTTTCTTT; CDR3 protein: CASRTKGSGGALNTEAFF
clone size: many; V gene: TRBV7-2; D gene: .; CDR3 length: 16; J gene: TRBJ1-1; CDR3 DNA: TGTGCCAGCAGTTTACACCCGGGCTTGATGAACACTGAAGCTTTCTTT; CDR3 protein: CASSLHPGLMNTEAFF
clone size: many; V gene: TRBV6-8; D gene: .; CDR3 length: 14; J gene: TRBJ2-7; CDR3 DNA: TGTGCCAGCAGTTACGTGGTGACTAGGTACGAGCAGTACTTC; CDR3 protein: CASSYVVTRYEQYF
clone size: many; V gene: TRBV28; D gene: TRBD2; CDR3 length: 13; J gene: TRBJ2-3; CDR3 DNA: TGTGCCAGCAGACTAGCGGGGAAAGATACGCAGTATTTT; CDR3 protein: CASRLAGKDTQYF
clone size: .; V gene: TRBV10-1; D gene: .; CDR3 length: 15; J gene: TRBJ2-1; CDR3 DNA: TGCGCCAGCAGTGAGACGGGGGTCCCTAAGAGCGGGCAGTTCTTC; CDR3 protein: CASSETGVPKSGQFF
clone size: .; V gene: TRBV16; D gene: .; CDR3 length: 12; J gene: TRBJ2-7; CDR3 DNA: TGTGCCAGCAGCCAATTAACCTACGAGCAGTACTTC; CDR3 protein: CASSQLTYEQYF
clone size: few; V gene: TRBV5-1; D gene: TRBD1; CDR3 length: 14; J gene: TRBJ2-2; CDR3 DNA: TGCGCCAGCAGCAGGACAGGAGTTACCGGGGAGCTGTTTTTT; CDR3 protein: CASSRTGVTGELFF
clone size: many; V gene: TRBV14; D gene: TRBD1; CDR3 length: 15; J gene: TRBJ2-5; CDR3 DNA: TGTGCCAGCAGCTTGTGGACAGGGAGAGAGGAGACCCAGTACTTC; CDR3 protein: CASSLWTGREETQYF
clone size: many; V gene: TRBV24-1; D gene: .; CDR3 length: 13; J gene: TRBJ2-3; CDR3 DNA: TGTGCCACCTCGACTAGTGACTCAGATACGCAGTATTTT; CDR3 protein: CATSTSDSDTQYF
clone size: many; V gene: TRBV27; D gene: TRBD2; CDR3 length: 15; J gene: TRBJ2-3; CDR3 DNA: TGTGCCAGCTCCGGGTCTAGCGGGCCTAGGGATACGCAGTATTTT; CDR3 protein: CASSGSSGPRDTQYF
clone size: many; V gene: TRBV4-1; D gene: TRBD2; CDR3 length: 17; J gene: TRBJ2-5; CDR3 DNA: TGCGCCAGCAGCCAAGGTCGACTAGCGGGAGGTGGAGAGACCCAGTACTTC; CDR3 protein: CASSQGRLAGGGETQYF
clone size: many; V gene: TRBV2; D gene: .; CDR3 length: 14; J gene: TRBJ2-3; CDR3 DNA: TGTGCCAGCAGTTCTCAGGGGGAGGGGGATACGCAGTATTTT; CDR3 protein: CASSSQGEGDTQYF
clone size: many; V gene: TRBV10-1; D gene: .; CDR3 length: 13; J gene: TRBJ2-3; CDR3 DNA: TGCGCCAGCAGCCCCGTGGGGGAAGATACGCAGTATTTT; CDR3 protein: CASSPVGEDTQYF
clone size: many; V gene: TRBV7-9; D gene: .; CDR3 length: 19; J gene: TRBJ2-3; CDR3 DNA: TGTGCCAGCAGTTTAGGACAGGTTTGGGCGGGAGGCCTCACAGATACGCAGTATTTT; CDR3 protein: CASSLGQVWAGGLTDTQYF
clone size: few; V gene: TRBV6-6; D gene: .; CDR3 length: 19; J gene: TRBJ1-4; CDR3 DNA: TGTGCCAGCAGCCCCCCCGGTTCGGGGGCAACCCCAACTAATGAAAAACTGTTTTTT; CDR3 protein: CASSPPGSGATPTNEKLFF